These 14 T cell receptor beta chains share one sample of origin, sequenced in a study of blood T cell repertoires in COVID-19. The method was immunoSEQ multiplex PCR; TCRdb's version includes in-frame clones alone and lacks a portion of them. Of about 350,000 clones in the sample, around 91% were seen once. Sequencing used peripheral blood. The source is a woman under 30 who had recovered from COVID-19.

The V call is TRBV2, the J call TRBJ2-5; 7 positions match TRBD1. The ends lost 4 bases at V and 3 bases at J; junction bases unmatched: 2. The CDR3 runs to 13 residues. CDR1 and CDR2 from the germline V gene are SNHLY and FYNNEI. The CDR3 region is CASSGDSKETQYF. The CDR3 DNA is TGTGCCAGCAGTGGGGACAGTAAAGAGACCCAGTACTTC.

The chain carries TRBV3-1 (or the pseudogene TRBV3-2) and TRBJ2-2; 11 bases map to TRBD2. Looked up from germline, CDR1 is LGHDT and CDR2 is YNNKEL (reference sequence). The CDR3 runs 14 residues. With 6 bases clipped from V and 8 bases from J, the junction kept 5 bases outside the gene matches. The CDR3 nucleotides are TGTGCCAGCAGTGGACTAGCGGGCGGTGGGGAGCTGTTTTTT. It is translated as CASSGLAGGGELFF.

CDR3 loop: CASSEGQGAPNTEAFF. The CDR3 nucleotides are TGTGCCAGCAGCGAGGGACAGGGGGCCCCCAACACTGAAGCTTTCTTT. The chain has TRBV9 and TRBJ1-1; TRBD1 agrees at 12 bases. The CDR3 runs 16 residues. Germline loops: CDR1 SGDLS, CDR2 YYNGEE. After removal of 3 bases from V and 2 bases from J, the junction contained 5 bases not matched to a gene.

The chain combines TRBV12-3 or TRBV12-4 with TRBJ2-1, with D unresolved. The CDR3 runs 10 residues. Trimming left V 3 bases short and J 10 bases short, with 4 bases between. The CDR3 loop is CASSLGEQFF. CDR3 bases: TGTGCCAGCAGTTTGGGCGAGCAGTTCTTC.

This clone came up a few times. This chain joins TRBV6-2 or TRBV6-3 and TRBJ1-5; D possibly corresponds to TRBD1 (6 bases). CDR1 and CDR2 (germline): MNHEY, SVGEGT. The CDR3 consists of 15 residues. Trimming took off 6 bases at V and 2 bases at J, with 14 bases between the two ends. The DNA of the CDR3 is TGTGCCAGCAGCATGGGGACAATCGGCAATCAGCCCCAGCATTTT. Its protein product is CASSMGTIGNQPQHF.

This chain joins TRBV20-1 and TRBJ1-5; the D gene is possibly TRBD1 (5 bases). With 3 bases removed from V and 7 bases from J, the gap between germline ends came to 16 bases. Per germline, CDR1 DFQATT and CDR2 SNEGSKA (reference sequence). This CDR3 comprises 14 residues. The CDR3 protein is CSASRGWPRQPQHF. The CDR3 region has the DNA TGCAGTGCTAGTAGGGGTTGGCCGCGGCAGCCCCAGCATTTT.

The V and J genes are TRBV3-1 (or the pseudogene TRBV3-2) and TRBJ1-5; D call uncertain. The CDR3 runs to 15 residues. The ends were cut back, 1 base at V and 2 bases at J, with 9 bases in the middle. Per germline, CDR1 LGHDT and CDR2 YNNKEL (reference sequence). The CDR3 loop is CASSQGQVGNQPQHF. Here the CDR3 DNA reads TGTGCCAGCAGCCAAGGGCAGGTGGGCAATCAGCCCCAGCATTTT.

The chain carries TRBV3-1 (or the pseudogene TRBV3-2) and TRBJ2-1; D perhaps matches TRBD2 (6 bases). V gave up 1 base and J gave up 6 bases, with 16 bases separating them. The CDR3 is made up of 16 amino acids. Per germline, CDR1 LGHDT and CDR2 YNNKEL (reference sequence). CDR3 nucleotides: TGTGCCAGCAGCCAAGCCCCCGTCGGGAGTGGCAATGAGCAGTTCTTC. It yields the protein CASSQAPVGSGNEQFF.

In DNA, the CDR3 is TGTGCCAGCAGTGAAGGAATCGGGGGGACCCAGTACTTC. Amino acids: CASSEGIGGTQYF. The chain links TRBV2 to TRBJ2-5, with a weak D call TRBD2 (6 bases). Germline CDR1 and CDR2: SNHLY and FYNNEI. V was trimmed by 1 base and J by 7 bases, leaving 10 bases between them. This CDR3 has 13 amino acids.

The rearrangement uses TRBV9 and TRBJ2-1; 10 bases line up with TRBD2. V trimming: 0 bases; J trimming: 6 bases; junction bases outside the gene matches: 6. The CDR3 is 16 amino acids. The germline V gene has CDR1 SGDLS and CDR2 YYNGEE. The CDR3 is CASSVGPSGSFNEQFF. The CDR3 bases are TGTGCCAGCAGCGTAGGACCTAGCGGGAGTTTCAATGAGCAGTTCTTC.

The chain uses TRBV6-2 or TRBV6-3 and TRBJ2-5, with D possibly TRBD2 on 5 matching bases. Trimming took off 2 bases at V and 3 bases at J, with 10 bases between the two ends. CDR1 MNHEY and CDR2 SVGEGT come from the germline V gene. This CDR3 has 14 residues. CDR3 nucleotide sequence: TGTGCCAGCAGTTACCGGGGAGCTGAAGAGACCCAGTACTTC. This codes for CASSYRGAEETQYF.

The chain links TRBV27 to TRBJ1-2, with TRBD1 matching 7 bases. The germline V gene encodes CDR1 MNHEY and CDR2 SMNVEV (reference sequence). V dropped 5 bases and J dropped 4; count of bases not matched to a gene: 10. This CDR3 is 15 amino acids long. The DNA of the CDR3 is TGTGCCAGCAGTATGACAGGGATTGGGTCCTATGGCTACACCTTC. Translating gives CASSMTGIGSYGYTF.

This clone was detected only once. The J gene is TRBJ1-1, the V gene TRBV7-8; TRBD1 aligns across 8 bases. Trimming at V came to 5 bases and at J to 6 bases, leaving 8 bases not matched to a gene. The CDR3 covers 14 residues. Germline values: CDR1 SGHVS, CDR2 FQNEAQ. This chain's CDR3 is CASSITGGKAEAFF. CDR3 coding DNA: TGTGCCAGCAGCATAACAGGGGGGAAGGCTGAAGCTTTCTTT.

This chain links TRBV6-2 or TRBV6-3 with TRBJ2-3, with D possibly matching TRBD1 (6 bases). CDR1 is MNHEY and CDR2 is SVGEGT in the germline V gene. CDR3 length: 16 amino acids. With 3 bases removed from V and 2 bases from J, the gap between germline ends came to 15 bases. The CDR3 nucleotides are TGTGCCAGCAGTTATCGGGGCAGGGGCTTCACAGATACGCAGTATTTT. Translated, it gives CASSYRGRGFTDTQYF.